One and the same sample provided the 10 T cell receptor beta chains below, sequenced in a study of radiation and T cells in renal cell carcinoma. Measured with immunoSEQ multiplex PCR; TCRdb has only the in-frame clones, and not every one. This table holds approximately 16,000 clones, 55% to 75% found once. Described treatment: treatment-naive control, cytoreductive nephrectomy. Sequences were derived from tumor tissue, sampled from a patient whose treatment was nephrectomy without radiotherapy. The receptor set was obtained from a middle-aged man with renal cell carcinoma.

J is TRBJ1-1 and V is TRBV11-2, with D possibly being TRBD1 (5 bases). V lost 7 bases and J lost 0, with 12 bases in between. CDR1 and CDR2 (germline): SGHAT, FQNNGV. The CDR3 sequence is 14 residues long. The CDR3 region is CASTQWGMNTEAFF. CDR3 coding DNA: TGTGCCAGCACTCAGTGGGGCATGAACACTGAAGCTTTCTTT. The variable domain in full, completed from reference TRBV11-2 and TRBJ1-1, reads EAGVAQSPRYKIIEKRQSVAFWCNPISGHATLYWYQQILGQGPKLLIQFQNNGVVDDSQLPKDRFSAERLKGVDSTLKIQPAKLEDSAVYLCASTQWGMNTEAFFGQGTRLTVV.

Written as DNA, the CDR3 is TGTGCCAGCAGCCAAGTGCGACAGATGAACACTGAAGCTTTCTTT. Its translation: CASSQVRQMNTEAFF. This chain links TRBV4-2 with TRBJ1-1; D is possibly TRBD1 (5 bases). V was pared by 1 base and J by 0 bases, with 9 bases between. Germline loops: CDR1 LGHNA, CDR2 YNFKEQ. This CDR3 is 15 amino acids long.

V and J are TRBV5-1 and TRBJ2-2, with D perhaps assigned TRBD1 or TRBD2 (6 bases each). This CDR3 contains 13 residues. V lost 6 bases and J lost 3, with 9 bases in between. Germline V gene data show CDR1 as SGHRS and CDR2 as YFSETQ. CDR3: CASKRGDTGELFF. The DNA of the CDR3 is TGCGCCAGCAAGAGGGGGGACACCGGGGAGCTGTTTTTT.

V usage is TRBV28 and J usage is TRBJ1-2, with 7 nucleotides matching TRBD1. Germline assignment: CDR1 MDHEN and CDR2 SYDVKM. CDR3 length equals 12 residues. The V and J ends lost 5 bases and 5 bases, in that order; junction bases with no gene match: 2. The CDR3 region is CASSDRAYGYTF. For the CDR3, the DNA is TGTGCCAGCAGTGACAGGGCATATGGCTACACCTTC.

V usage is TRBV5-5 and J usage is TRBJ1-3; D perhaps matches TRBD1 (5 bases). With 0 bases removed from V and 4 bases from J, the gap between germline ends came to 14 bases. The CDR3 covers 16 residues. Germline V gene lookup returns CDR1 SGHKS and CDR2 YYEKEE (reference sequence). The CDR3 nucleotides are TGTGCCAGCAGCTTGGAAGGAATAGGGGACGGAAACACCATATATTTT. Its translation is CASSLEGIGDGNTIYF.

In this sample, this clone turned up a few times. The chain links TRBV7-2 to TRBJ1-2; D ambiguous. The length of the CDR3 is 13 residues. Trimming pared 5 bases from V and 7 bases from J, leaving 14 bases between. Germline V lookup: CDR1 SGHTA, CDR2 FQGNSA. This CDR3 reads CASSPTRAGGYTF. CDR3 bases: TGTGCCAGCAGCCCTACAAGGGCCGGTGGCTACACCTTC.

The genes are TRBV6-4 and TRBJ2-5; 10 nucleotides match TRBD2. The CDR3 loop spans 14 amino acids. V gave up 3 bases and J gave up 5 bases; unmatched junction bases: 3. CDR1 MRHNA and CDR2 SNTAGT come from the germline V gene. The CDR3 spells CASSESGGAETQYF. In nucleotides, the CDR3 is TGTGCCAGCAGTGAAAGCGGGGGGGCCGAGACCCAGTACTTC.

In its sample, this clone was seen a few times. This CDR3 reads CASSLGTSRFF. The DNA of the CDR3 is TGTGCCAGCAGCCTGGGGACTAGTCGGTTCTTC. The V call is TRBV7-8, the J call TRBJ2-1, with TRBD2 identical over 8 bases. J was trimmed by 15 bases and V by 5 bases; bases with no gene match: 6. Germline lookup yields CDR1 SGHVS and CDR2 FQNEAQ. The CDR3 is made up of 11 amino acids.

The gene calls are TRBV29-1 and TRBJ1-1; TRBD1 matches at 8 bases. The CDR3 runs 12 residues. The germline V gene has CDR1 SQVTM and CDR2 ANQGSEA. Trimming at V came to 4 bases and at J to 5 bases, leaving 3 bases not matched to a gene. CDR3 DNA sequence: TGCAGCGTTGGACAGGGGACTACTGAAGCTTTCTTT. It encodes CSVGQGTTEAFF. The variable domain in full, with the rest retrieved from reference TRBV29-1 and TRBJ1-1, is SAVISQKPSRDICQRGTSLTIQCQVDSQVTMMFWYRQQPGQSLTLIATANQGSEATYESGFVIDKFPISRPNLTFSTLTVSNMSPEDSSIYLCSVGQGTTEAFFGQGTRLTVV.

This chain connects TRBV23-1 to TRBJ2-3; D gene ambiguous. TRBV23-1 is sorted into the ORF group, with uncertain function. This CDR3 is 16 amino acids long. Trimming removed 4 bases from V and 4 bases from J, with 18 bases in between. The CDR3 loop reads CASSLIPGPWADTQYF. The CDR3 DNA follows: TGCGCCAGCAGTCTCATACCGGGCCCCTGGGCAGATACGCAGTATTTT.